These 24 T cell receptor beta chains originate from one sample sequenced in a study of post-analysis software for immune sequencing data. Which antigens these TCRs recognize remains unknown. Study-wide results and caveats: Patients showed TRBV5-6, TRBV5-1 and TRBV20-1 among roughly five TRBV segments more frequent than in controls.

Unique molecular identifiers had been added to the TCR beta cDNA libraries. In TCRdb, the PCR reads were re-called with MiXCR into one record per CDR3 protein. The sample includes 750,000 to 950,000 distinct CDR3 sequences, under 60% of them seen just once. Sequenced: blood. The origin of the receptors is a girl aged 10-17 years with multiple sclerosis.

V is TRBV5-1 and J is TRBJ2-7, with 8 bases that match TRBD2. The CDR3 covers 14 residues. Germline lookup yields CDR1 SGHRS and CDR2 YFSETQ. V shed 4 bases, J shed 1 base, and the junction held 4 bases outside the gene matches. The CDR3 spells CASSDSGGSYEQYF. The CDR3, as DNA: TGCGCCAGCAGCGATTCGGGGGGGTCCTACGAGCAGTACTTC.

The CDR3 region is CATSDAGTSGSSYNEQFF. CDR3 sequence (DNA): TGTGCCACCAGTGATGCCGGGACTAGCGGATCTTCCTACAATGAGCAGTTCTTC. V and J are TRBV24-1 and TRBJ2-1; TRBD2 aligns across 11 bases. V lost 3 bases and J lost 1; bases outside the gene matches: 7. The CDR3 consists of 18 residues. In germline, CDR1 is KGHDR, CDR2 SFDVKD.

About this clonotype itself: The germline gene is not matched at one end of the junction; a read error may be the cause. The rearrangement uses TRBV25-1 and TRBJ2-7; TRBD2 matches 7 bases. The CDR3 is 14 residues long. The germline gives CDR1 MGHDK, CDR2 SYGVNS. CDR3 in amino acids: CTSSRAGPLYEQYF. The CDR3 DNA sequence: TGTACCAGCAGCCGAGCGGGGCCGCTCTACGAGCAGTACTTC.

A word on this clonotype: No conserved phenylalanine or tryptophan is present at the end of the CDR3, so a read error is the likely explanation. The chain uses TRBV12-3 or TRBV12-4 and TRBJ1-2; 11 nucleotides match TRBD1. The CDR3 contains 16 residues. The V segment lost 5 bases and the J segment 0 bases; nucleotides outside the gene matches: 5. The CDR3: CASSLDRGRSNYGYTC. For the CDR3, the DNA is TGTGCCAGCAGTCTGGACAGGGGGCGATCTAACTATGGCTACACCTGC.

The genes are TRBV9 and TRBJ2-1; D perhaps matches TRBD2 (5 bases). The CDR3 is 11 residues long. The V gene lost 7 bases and the J gene lost 3 bases, with 5 bases spanning the gap. Germline CDR1 is SGDLS and CDR2 is YYNGEE. This CDR3 reads CASGSYNEQFF. The CDR3 bases are TGTGCCAGCGGGAGCTACAATGAGCAGTTCTTC. The whole variable domain, filled in from reference TRBV9 and TRBJ2-1, reads DSGVTQTPKHLITATGQRVTLRCSPRSGDLSVYWYQQSLDQGLQFLIQYYNGEERAKGNILERFSAQQFPDLHSELNLSSLELGDSALYFCASGSYNEQFFGPGTRLTVL.

This chain uses TRBV20-1 with TRBJ1-6; a possible D gene is TRBD1 (5 bases). The V gene lost 4 bases and the J gene lost 9 bases, with 22 bases spanning the gap. The CDR3 is made up of 16 amino acids. Germline V CDR1 and CDR2: DFQATT, SNEGSKA (reference sequence). This CDR3 is CSAITDSGTESSPLHF. The DNA for the CDR3 is TGCAGTGCTATCACTGACTCCGGGACCGAGAGTTCACCCCTCCACTTT.

The CDR3 DNA is TGTGCCAGCAGCTTAGTGACTTCTTCCTACGAGCAGTACTTC. This sequence encodes CASSLVTSSYEQYF. J is TRBJ2-7 and V is TRBV7-2; D is ambiguous. V gave up 1 base and J gave up 1 base, with 8 bases separating them. Germline-derived CDR1 and CDR2 are SGHTA and FQGNSA. The length of the CDR3 is 14 residues. Based on the CDR3 plus reference TRBV7-2 and TRBJ2-7, the full variable domain is GAGVSQSPSNKVTEKGKDVELRCDPISGHTALYWYRQSLGQGLEFLIYFQGNSAPDKSGLPSDRFSAERTGGSVSTLTIQRTQQEDSAVYLCASSLVTSSYEQYFGPGTRLTVT.

There are a few counts of this clonotype. The gene calls are TRBV15 and TRBJ1-2; D remains unclear. V lost 5 bases and J lost 3, with 13 bases in between. The CDR3 loop spans 14 amino acids. Germline V gene lookup returns CDR1 LNHNV and CDR2 YYDKDF (reference sequence). The CDR3 here is CATSVVVKDYGYTF. The CDR3 bases are TGTGCCACCAGCGTGGTAGTGAAGGACTATGGCTACACCTTC.

The chain employs TRBV20-1 and TRBJ2-7; D is possibly TRBD2 (5 bases). Germline CDR1 DFQATT, CDR2 SNEGSKA (reference sequence). CDR3 size: 15 residues. Trimming removed 6 bases at V and 0 bases at J, with 18 bases between. Written as DNA, the CDR3 is TGCAGTGCCGCAGACGTAGCGCGTAACTCCTACGAGCAGTACTTC. Its protein product is CSAADVARNSYEQYF.

The chain joins TRBV5-5 to TRBJ1-6; 7 bases map to TRBD1. The germline V gene encodes CDR1 SGHKS and CDR2 YYEKEE (reference sequence). This CDR3 contains 14 residues. The junction had 5 bases not matched to a gene; V was cut back by 1 base and J by 10 bases. The CDR3 protein is CASSLSGQSSPLHF. The CDR3 DNA reads TGTGCCAGCAGCTTGTCGGGACAGTCATCACCCCTCCACTTT. Supplemented by reference TRBV5-5 and TRBJ1-6, the full variable domain reads DAGVTQSPTHLIKTRGQQVTLRCSPISGHKSVSWYQQVLGQGPQFIFQYYEKEERGRGNFPDRFSARQFPNYSSELNVNALLLGDSALYLCASSLSGQSSPLHFGNGTRLTVT.

V usage is TRBV28 and J usage is TRBJ2-6; unclear D gene. Looked up from germline, CDR1 is MDHEN and CDR2 is SYDVKM. Trimming stripped 5 bases from V and 0 bases from J, with 14 bases between. The CDR3 sequence is 17 residues long. The CDR3 is CASSPPGPSSGANVLTF. In DNA form, the CDR3 reads TGTGCCAGCAGTCCCCCCGGACCGTCCTCTGGGGCCAACGTCCTGACTTTC.

V is TRBV6-2 or TRBV6-3 and J is TRBJ2-1; no clear D gene. Trimming took off 11 bases at V and 0 bases at J, with 8 bases between the two ends. Germline-derived CDR1 and CDR2 are MNHEY and SVGEGT. There are 12 residues in the CDR3. The CDR3 sequence is CAAGNSYNEQFF. CDR3 in DNA: TGTGCCGCCGGAAACTCCTACAATGAGCAGTTCTTC.

The table lists this clonotype with many counts. The chain links TRBV28 to TRBJ2-4; tentative D call: TRBD1 (5 bases). Germline V CDR1 and CDR2: MDHEN, SYDVKM. CDR3 length: 13 amino acids. V was shortened by 8 bases and J by 2 bases, with 10 bases between the two germline ends. CDR3 nucleotides: TGTGCCAGCTCTCAGGGATCCAAAAACATTCAGTACTTC. Its protein is CASSQGSKNIQYF.

The chain combines TRBV3-1 with TRBJ2-1; no clear D. Germline V CDR1 and CDR2: LGHDT, YNNKEL (reference sequence). The CDR3 consists of 15 residues. V was shortened by 0 bases and J by 8 bases, with 14 bases between the two germline ends. The DNA of the CDR3 is TGTGCCAGCAGCCAAGATGGGCGGTCAGGATATGAGCAGTTCTTC. It encodes CASSQDGRSGYEQFF.

The J gene is TRBJ2-1, the V gene TRBV9; D unresolved. Germline V CDR1 and CDR2: SGDLS, YYNGEE. The ends were cut back, 2 bases at V and 6 bases at J, with 9 bases in the middle. The CDR3 spans 13 residues. CDR3 region: CASSVGSPNEQFF. Written as DNA, the CDR3 is TGTGCCAGCAGCGTGGGGTCCCCCAATGAGCAGTTCTTC.

J is TRBJ2-7 and V is TRBV20-1; D is possibly TRBD1 or TRBD2 (5 bases each). The V and J ends lost 6 bases and 6 bases respectively, with 18 bases between them. Germline CDR1 DFQATT, CDR2 SNEGSKA (reference sequence). The CDR3 sequence is 13 residues long. DNA of the CDR3: TGCAGTGCCACCGGGACCCCTTCCATCGAGCAGTACTTC. It encodes CSATGTPSIEQYF.

V and J are TRBV10-2 and TRBJ2-3; no reliable D call. The germline CDR1 and CDR2 sequences are WSHSY and SAAADI. V shed 6 bases and J shed 11 bases, with 12 bases lying between them. This CDR3 comprises 11 residues. For the CDR3, the DNA is TGCGCCAGCAGATGGGATTTCGGGCAGTATTTT. Translation: CASRWDFGQYF.

V gene TRBV7-9 combines with J gene TRBJ1-2, with no clear D. CDR1 and CDR2 from the germline V gene are SEHNR and FQNEAQ (reference sequence). Trimming shortened V by 5 bases and J by 4 bases, and 23 bases separated the two germline ends. The CDR3 spans 17 residues. The CDR3 spells CASSPTPGIDRGYGYTF. The CDR3 DNA is TGTGCCAGCAGCCCAACCCCGGGAATTGACCGGGGCTATGGCTACACCTTC. The entire variable domain, with the rest obtained from reference TRBV7-9 and TRBJ1-2, is as follows: DTGVSQNPRHKITKRGQNVTFRCDPISEHNRLYWYRQTLGQGPEFLTYFQNEAQLEKSRLLSDRFSAERPKGSFSTLEIQRTEQGDSAMYLCASSPTPGIDRGYGYTFGSGTRLTVV.

The V call is TRBV20-1, the J call TRBJ1-2, with D tentatively TRBD1 (5 bases). Germline CDR1 and CDR2: DFQATT and SNEGSKA (reference sequence). V was pared by 3 bases and J by 8 bases, with 10 bases between. The CDR3 totals 11 residues. CDR3 coding DNA: TGCAGTGCTAGGACAGTATCCGGCTACACCTTC. Translated: CSARTVSGYTF.

The chain employs TRBV6-2 or TRBV6-3 and TRBJ2-1; possible D gene TRBD2, 6 bases. The CDR3 spans 13 residues. Trimming took 2 bases from V and 12 from J, leaving 14 bases between them. CDR1 and CDR2 from the germline V gene are MNHEY and SVGEGT. The CDR3 loop is CASSYPAGGVQFF. CDR3 sequence (DNA): TGTGCCAGCAGTTACCCAGCGGGTGGTGTGCAGTTCTTC.

The rearrangement joins TRBV20-1 to TRBJ2-7; 7 positions match TRBD2. Trimming removed 4 bases from V and 3 bases from J; junction bases left unmatched: 12. Germline assignment: CDR1 DFQATT and CDR2 SNEGSKA (reference sequence). This CDR3 region has 15 residues. CDR3 sequence: CSAIHPSGANYEQYF. CDR3 coding DNA: TGCAGTGCTATACACCCAAGCGGGGCAAACTACGAGCAGTACTTC.

This clonotype was counted between two and nine times. The chain carries TRBV5-1 and TRBJ1-4; 8 bases line up with TRBD1. The V and J ends lost 3 bases and 0 bases, in that order; junction bases with no gene match: 1. CDR1 SGHRS and CDR2 YFSETQ come from the germline V gene. The length of the CDR3 is 15 residues. The CDR3 nucleotides read TGCGCCAGCAGCTCAGGGGGCGCAACTAATGAAAAACTGTTTTTT. Translating it yields CASSSGGATNEKLFF.

This chain's CDR3 is CASSDPSNIQYF. Written as DNA, the CDR3 is TGTGCCAGCAGCGACCCTTCAAACATTCAGTACTTC. The chain uses TRBV7-9 and TRBJ2-4; no clear D gene. The CDR3 contains 12 residues. Germline CDR1 SEHNR, CDR2 FQNEAQ (reference sequence). V was pared by 5 bases and J by 6 bases, with 8 bases between.

The chain employs TRBV7-2 and TRBJ2-5, with D perhaps TRBD1 or TRBD2 (6 bases each). The end of the DNA is better explained by TRBJ2-7, so the J call may be wrong. CDR1 is SGHTA, CDR2 FQGNSA, per germline. The CDR3 is 13 residues long. CDR3 residues: CASSFQGTLEQYF. The DNA of the CDR3 is TGTGCCAGCAGCTTCCAGGGGACTCTCGAGCAGTACTTC.